This T cell receptor (beta chain) appears in the sequencing data of a study of cytotoxic CD8 clonotypes in ibrutinib-treated CLL. Study conclusions and caveats: Clonality climbed at ibrutinib response, then dropped toward baseline at progression.

This CDR3 is 12 amino acids long. V was trimmed by 8 bases and J by 6 bases, leaving 13 bases between them. CDR1 and CDR2 (germline): MDHEN, SYDVKM. Concerning this clone itself: What it binds is unknown.

The targeted sequencing depth was 1 in 200,000 to 1 in 1 million T cells. Using immunoSEQ multiplex PCR, the repertoire was profiled, and TCRdb retains in-frame clones only, with some absent. The sample shows roughly 200,000 clones, roughly 73% of them seen only once. This TCR was sampled from a human donor with chronic lymphocytic leukemia. The sample here was PBMCs, taken after 12 months of ibrutinib treatment. V and J are TRBV28 and TRBJ1-1; possible D gene TRBD1, 5 bases. Here the CDR3 DNA reads TGTGCCAGCTGGGGGATACGGGCTGAAGCTTTCTTT. Translation gives CASWGIRAEAFF. The whole variable domain, remainder taken from reference TRBV28 and TRBJ1-1, is DVKVTQSSRYLVKRTGEKVFLECVQDMDHENMFWYRQDPGLGLRLIYFSYDVKMKEKGDIPEGYSVSREKKERFSLILESASTNQTSMYLCASWGIRAEAFFGQGTRLTVV.